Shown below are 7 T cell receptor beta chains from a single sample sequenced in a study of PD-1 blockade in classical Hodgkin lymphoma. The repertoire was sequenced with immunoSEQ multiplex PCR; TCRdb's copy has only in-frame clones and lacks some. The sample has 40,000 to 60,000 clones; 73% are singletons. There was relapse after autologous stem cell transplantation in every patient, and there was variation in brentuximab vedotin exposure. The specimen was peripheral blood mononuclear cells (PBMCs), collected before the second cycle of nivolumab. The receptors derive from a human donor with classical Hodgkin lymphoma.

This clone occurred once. The CDR3 loop is CASSLSLAGPSMRYF. The DNA for the CDR3 is TGTGCCAGCAGTTTATCGCTAGCGGGACCTTCTATGCGGTACTTC. The chain employs TRBV27 and TRBJ2-7; TRBD2 aligns across 9 bases. The CDR3 consists of 15 residues. V was clipped by 0 bases and J by 12 bases; unmatched bases: 12. Looked up from germline, CDR1 is MNHEY and CDR2 is SMNVEV (reference sequence).

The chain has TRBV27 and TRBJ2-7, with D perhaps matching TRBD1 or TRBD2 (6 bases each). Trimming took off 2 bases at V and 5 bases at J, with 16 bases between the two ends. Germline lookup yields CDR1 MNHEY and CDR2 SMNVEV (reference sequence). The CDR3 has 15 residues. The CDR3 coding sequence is TGTGCCAGCAGTTTACGGCCGGGGGCTATCAACGAGCAGTACTTC. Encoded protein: CASSLRPGAINEQYF.

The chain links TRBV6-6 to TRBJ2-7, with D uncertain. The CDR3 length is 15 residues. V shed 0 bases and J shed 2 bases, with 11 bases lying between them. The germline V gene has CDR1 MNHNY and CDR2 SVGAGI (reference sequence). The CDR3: CASSYSFAATYEQYF. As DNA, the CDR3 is TGTGCCAGCAGTTACTCGTTCGCTGCGACCTACGAGCAGTACTTC.

The CDR3, as DNA: TGTGCCAGCAGCCGACCTGCGGCAGATACGCAGTATTTT. Its translation is CASSRPAADTQYF. This chain uses TRBV13 with TRBJ2-3, with D uncertain. The V gene lost 5 bases and the J gene lost 4 bases, with 10 bases spanning the gap. The CDR3 extends over 13 amino acids. Per germline, CDR1 PRHDT and CDR2 FYEKMQ (reference sequence).

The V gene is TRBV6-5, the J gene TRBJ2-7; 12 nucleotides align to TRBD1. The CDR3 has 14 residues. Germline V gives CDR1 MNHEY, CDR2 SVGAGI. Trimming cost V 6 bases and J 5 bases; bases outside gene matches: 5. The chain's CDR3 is CASRSGQGAHEQYF. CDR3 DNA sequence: TGTGCCAGCAGATCGGGACAGGGGGCCCACGAGCAGTACTTC.

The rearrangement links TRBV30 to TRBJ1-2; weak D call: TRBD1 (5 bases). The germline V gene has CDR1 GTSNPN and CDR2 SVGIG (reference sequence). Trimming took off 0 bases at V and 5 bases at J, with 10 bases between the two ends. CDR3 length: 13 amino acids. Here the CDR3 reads CAWSVWGGYGYTF. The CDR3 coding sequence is TGTGCCTGGAGTGTATGGGGGGGATATGGCTACACCTTC.

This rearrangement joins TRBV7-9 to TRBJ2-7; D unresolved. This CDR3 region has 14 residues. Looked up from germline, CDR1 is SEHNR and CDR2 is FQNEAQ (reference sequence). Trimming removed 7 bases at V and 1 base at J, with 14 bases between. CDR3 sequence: CASTPKARSYEQYF. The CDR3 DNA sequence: TGTGCCAGCACCCCCAAGGCTAGGTCCTACGAGCAGTACTTC.